This T cell receptor beta chain was recorded in a study of blood T cells in healthy people across ages (dated by TCRdb to the mid-2010s). About the study as a whole: In model experiments, template switching captured roughly one uniquely barcoded TCR beta cDNA molecule for every two T cells. Using deep sequencing normalized with unique cDNA molecular identifiers, the study measured how TCR beta repertoire diversity changes with age. The donors were divided into four age groups: young (average approximately 17 years), middle-aged (about 40), aged (about 60) and long-lived (roughly 82). To avoid experimental bias, donors of different ages were distributed randomly across sequencing lanes. Two additional independent replicas of 1 million unique cDNA reads from the same blood draw were analyzed for two donors (one aged 18 to 29 and one aged 80 or older). Overall study results and their limits: The percentage of naive T cells measured by flow cytometry correlated strongly with observed TCR beta diversity. As age increased, observed TCR beta diversity per million T cells dropped in a roughly linear way, and a significant reduction was already evident by age about 40. Conclusive comparison of naive and antigen-experienced compartments was prevented by the profiling of bulk unsorted PBMCs. Because the CMV infection status of the donors was unknown, age-related changes in expanded clonotypes may potentially have been confounded. Compared with the aged group, more naive CD4+ T cells, fewer expanded clones and increased TCR diversity were shown by the long-lived group, suggesting age selection. Total diversity estimates from one million sequenced T cells were considered lower bounds and underestimates.

According to the germline V gene, CDR1 reads MGHDK and CDR2 reads SYGVNS. The CDR3 measures 13 amino acids from cysteine to phenylalanine. The DNA shown is the 39-base CDR3, in frame from base 1. The germline ends are 11 bases apart after V is trimmed by 6 bases and J by 3 bases. Systemically healthy Caucasian individuals from Russia, over 30 in total and aged about 6 to 95 years, were included as donors. Each donor gave about 9.7 milliliters of peripheral blood, drawn into EDTA-treated Vacutainer tubes. Ficoll-Paque density-gradient centrifugation was used to isolate PBMCs, with at least 6.5 million per sample. Total RNA was extracted from PBMCs with Trizol reagent, with at least 5 micrograms obtained per sample. Naive CD45RAhigh/CD27high T cell percentages were measured by flow cytometry on a PBMC aliquot from every donor. This clonotype has a count of ten or more. Its cognate antigen has yet to be identified. Per-nucleotide qualities are absent, and no much larger clonotype sits a single base away.

The library was made by 5' RACE. The run used an Illumina HiSeq 2500. The second PCR ran for roughly 7 to 11 cycles and used a J-beta primer mix along with a sample-barcoded 5' primer. Each TCR beta cDNA molecule received a unique molecular identifier from a template-switch 5' adaptor carrying 12 random nucleotides. At least 3 million CDR3-containing paired-end reads were obtained from each sample. The Mint cDNA synthesis kit, primed by a TRBC-specific oligonucleotide, was used to synthesize first-strand cDNA from all RNA. After uracil-DNA glycosylase treatment, a first 18-cycle PCR used universal primers M1SS and BC2_uni_R on all cDNA. Per the original workflow: For normalization, 1 million high-quality reads, each with a distinct molecular identifier, were randomly selected from each sample. Instead of being binned into consensus sequences, reads that shared molecular identifiers were thrown out. MiTCR, set to a Q25 quality threshold and the strictest error-elimination algorithm, was used for CDR3 identification, clonotype clustering and error correction. Lower-bound total TCR beta diversity was estimated with a nonparametric unseen species model using Euler transformation. The raw public reads went through TCRdb reprocessing: fastp at Q25, MiXCR clone calling, in-frame beta chains kept. Rows matching on CDR3 protein sequence are summarized as one entry with the most common DNA and genes. It is TCRdb's table, rather than the study itself, that gives the V and J calls and clone size. The sample data list fewer than 1.5 million distinct CDR3 sequences, and approximately 38% of these were observed just once. The top ten clonotypes cover 7.9% of the sample.

The TCR comes from a woman between 18 and 29 years old in good health. Input material: blood. The V gene is TRBV25-1 and the J gene is TRBJ1-2, with the D gene not clear enough to name. Here the CDR3 is given as CASREAGDYGYTF. The bases read TGTGCCAGCAGGGAAGCCGGGGACTATGGCTACACCTTC.